This TCR beta chain was sequenced for a study of blood T cell repertoires in COVID-19. Trimming cost V 4 bases and J 0 bases, with 18 bases left between them. The CDR3 contains 17 residues. CDR1 is KGHSH and CDR2 is LQKENI in the germline V gene. Clones were read by immunoSEQ multiplex PCR, and TCRdb kept only the in-frame ones, dropping some. Altogether 250,000 or so clones are present, over 75% being singletons, with the ten largest covering more than 1.5%. Cohort placement rested on clinical history that participants reported themselves. The receptor was derived from a middle-aged man who had recovered from COVID-19. The rearrangement joins TRBV18 to TRBJ1-2; tentative D call: TRBD1 (5 bases). The source material was PBMCs or T cells enriched from blood (not recorded which). The CDR3 DNA reads as TGTGCCAGCTCACTCAGGCAGGGAACCGTTTCTAACTATGGCTACACCTTC. It is translated as CASSLRQGTVSNYGYTF.